This paragraph reports one T cell receptor (beta chain). Per germline, CDR1 MGHRA and CDR2 YSYEKL. Trimming stripped 0 bases from V and 7 bases from J, with 9 bases between. CDR3 length equals 14 residues. Only in-frame clones appear in the TCRdb table, and some are missing; sequencing was by immunoSEQ multiplex PCR. The sample lists over 2 million clones, 95% occurring once. The data derive from a study of shared clonotypes between healthy human individuals. The TCR originated in a man aged 18 to 30 in good health. The specimen was naive CD4+ T cells sorted from blood. The subset here: CD45RA+ positively selected. This chain uses TRBV4-1 with TRBJ2-2; D is unclear. CDR3 region: CASSQEGSGGELFF. The CDR3 region has the DNA TGCGCCAGCAGCCAAGAAGGGTCTGGCGGGGAGCTGTTTTTT.